These 14 T cell receptor beta chains were all obtained from the same sample, sequenced in a study of CD8+CD57+ T cells in acquired aplastic anemia. Profiling of TCR beta VDJ combinations and CDR3 sequences used genomic DNA as template. TCRdb re-called the reads with MiXCR, one entry per CDR3 protein. There are some 180,000 distinct CDR3 sequences in the sample; under 55% occur only once, and about 2.9% lies in the top ten. The material sequenced was sorted CD4+, CD8+, or CD8+CD57+ T cells (not recorded which) from PBMCs. These TCRs come from a human donor in good health.

In its sample, this clonotype was seen a few times. The chain couples TRBV28 to TRBJ1-6, with D tentatively TRBD1 (6 bases). V was shortened by 2 bases and J by 7 bases, with 12 bases between the two germline ends. The CDR3 has 15 residues. Germline CDR1 and CDR2: MDHEN and SYDVKM. CDR3 in amino acids: CASSLNDRRNSPLHF. The CDR3 DNA is TGTGCCAGCAGTTTAAACGACAGGAGGAATTCACCCCTCCACTTT.

This clonotype has ten or more counts. This chain uses TRBV6-1 with TRBJ2-7; TRBD2 matches at 7 bases. Germline V gene sequence: CDR1 MNHNS, CDR2 SASEGT. V was pared by 5 bases and J by 2 bases, with 3 bases of the junction left unmatched. The CDR3 totals 13 residues. The CDR3 DNA reads TGTGCCAGCAGTACTAGCGTCCCCTACGAGCAGTACTTC. Translated: CASSTSVPYEQYF.

This clonotype was seen many times. The chain employs TRBV20-1 and TRBJ2-1; 8 positions match TRBD2. Per germline, CDR1 DFQATT and CDR2 SNEGSKA (reference sequence). The V segment lost 5 bases and the J segment 1 base; nucleotides outside the gene matches: 7. The CDR3 has 15 residues. The CDR3 DNA is TGCAGTGCTCCAGCCGGGACTAGGTCCTACAATGAGCAGTTCTTC. Translation: CSAPAGTRSYNEQFF.

The chain is built from TRBV27 and TRBJ2-1, with D hard to call. This CDR3 is built from 16 residues. Per the germline V gene, CDR1 is MNHEY and CDR2 is SMNVEV (reference sequence). V lost 2 bases, J lost 6 bases, and 17 bases lay in between. The chain's CDR3 is CASSLIGLGMRNEQFF. As DNA, the CDR3 is TGTGCCAGCAGTTTAATAGGCCTTGGGATGCGCAATGAGCAGTTCTTC.

The gene calls are TRBV7-3 and TRBJ2-2, with D perhaps matching TRBD1 (5 bases). This CDR3 contains 17 residues. V was shortened by 4 bases and J by 3 bases, with 18 bases between the two germline ends. Per germline, CDR1 SGHTA and CDR2 FQGTGA. CDR3: CASSSPFDRVDTGELFF. The CDR3 DNA sequence: TGTGCCAGCAGCTCCCCCTTTGACAGAGTCGACACCGGGGAGCTGTTTTTT.

This clonotype was seen many times. V is TRBV28 and J is TRBJ2-7; D might be TRBD1 (6 bases). The V gene's germline CDR1 is MDHEN and CDR2 SYDVKM. V was cut by 1 base and J by 3 bases, with 10 bases left in between. The CDR3 runs to 14 residues. CDR3 bases: TGTGCCAGCAGTTTATACAGGGACGGCTACGAGCAGTACTTC. Amino acids: CASSLYRDGYEQYF.

V usage is TRBV4-2 and J usage is TRBJ1-5; D is perhaps TRBD1 (5 bases). The CDR3 runs 14 residues. V shed 4 bases and J shed 6 bases, with 13 bases lying between them. Per germline, CDR1 LGHNA and CDR2 YNFKEQ. The CDR3 DNA follows: TGTGCCAGCAGCCCGACTATCGGGGGTCAGCCCCAGCATTTT. Translating it yields CASSPTIGGQPQHF.

The chain combines TRBV5-5 with TRBJ2-3; tentatively, D is TRBD1 (6 bases). Germline V gene lookup returns CDR1 SGHKS and CDR2 YYEKEE (reference sequence). The CDR3 loop spans 15 amino acids. V shed 4 bases and J shed 4 bases, with 16 bases lying between them. CDR3 DNA sequence: TGTGCCAGCAGCGGGGGCCTACGCCTGGCAGATACGCAGTATTTT. Its translation: CASSGGLRLADTQYF.

This clonotype showed up just once. The chain uses TRBV15 and TRBJ1-3; maybe TRBD1 (5 bases). Germline CDR1 and CDR2: LNHNV and YYDKDF (reference sequence). The CDR3 contains 13 residues. This CDR3 reads CARWGYSGNTIYF. CDR3 nucleotides: TGTGCGCGGTGGGGCTACTCTGGAAACACCATATATTTT.

This clonotype was found many times. The chain links TRBV6-2 or TRBV6-3 to TRBJ2-3; D remains ambiguous. The V and J ends lost 7 bases and 0 bases respectively, with 5 bases between them. There are 12 residues in the CDR3. The germline gives CDR1 MNHEY, CDR2 SVGEGT. CDR3 in DNA: TGTGCCAGCAAGGCTAGCACAGATACGCAGTATTTT. It yields the protein CASKASTDTQYF.

This clonotype has a count of ten or more. CDR3 in DNA: TGTGCCAGCAGTTTTGGGGGACTCCAGCAGTACTTC. Translated, it gives CASSFGGLQQYF. The V call is TRBV12-3 or TRBV12-4, the J call TRBJ2-7; perhaps TRBD2 as D (6 bases). The CDR3 runs to 12 residues. The V and J ends lost 3 bases and 8 bases respectively, with 11 bases between them.

This clonotype was found many times. The chain recombines TRBV7-2 with TRBJ1-1; D uncertain. Per the germline V gene, CDR1 is SGHTA and CDR2 is FQGNSA. The CDR3 spans 14 residues. The V gene lost 5 bases and the J gene lost 0 bases, with 10 bases spanning the gap. The CDR3 DNA follows: TGTGCCAGCAGCATACAAACAGTGAACACTGAAGCTTTCTTT. The encoded protein is CASSIQTVNTEAFF. Using reference TRBV7-2 and TRBJ1-1 for the parts outside the CDR3, the full variable domain is GAGVSQSPSNKVTEKGKDVELRCDPISGHTALYWYRQSLGQGLEFLIYFQGNSAPDKSGLPSDRFSAERTGGSVSTLTIQRTQQEDSAVYLCASSIQTVNTEAFFGQGTRLTVV.

Many counts were recorded for this clonotype. This chain's CDR3 is CSAGMNTEAFF. The CDR3 DNA sequence: TGCAGTGCCGGGATGAACACTGAAGCTTTCTTT. The chain recombines TRBV20-1 with TRBJ1-1; unclear D gene. The CDR3 contains 11 residues. The V end lost 6 bases, the J end lost 0 bases, and 5 bases lay between the germline ends. Germline CDR1 is DFQATT and CDR2 is SNEGSKA (reference sequence).

This clonotype occurred many times. DNA for the CDR3: TGTGCCAGTAGAGGGACAGGGGTTTACAATGAGCAGTTCTTC. Residues: CASRGTGVYNEQFF. J is TRBJ2-1 and V is TRBV19; 10 bases fit TRBD1. CDR1 LNHDA and CDR2 SQIVND come from the germline V gene (reference sequence). The CDR3 is made up of 14 amino acids. After removal of 6 bases from V and 4 bases from J, the junction contained 3 bases not matched to a gene.